Shown below are 24 T cell receptor beta chains from a single sample sequenced in a study of beta chain features in type 1 diabetes. Study results and limitations: Shorter TCRB CDR3s, moderately but significantly so, marked every one of the four CD4+ subsets in Type 1 diabetes patients.

Their antigens are not known. Every bit of the isolated RNA underwent reverse transcription, so sequencing read expressed TCRB transcripts. Clones were sequenced by immunoSEQ multiplex PCR, and TCRdb holds only the in-frame ones, with some missing. The profile shows some 700,000 clones, around 15% of them singletons. The sequencing input was naive CD4+ T cells from blood. The receptor set was obtained from a man between 18 and 29 years old with type 1 diabetes.

This clone turned up a few times. The gene calls are TRBV5-1 and TRBJ2-7; 9 bases agree with TRBD1. The CDR3 extends over 15 amino acids. V trimming: 6 bases; J trimming: 0 bases; junction bases outside the gene matches: 7. Germline CDR1 is SGHRS and CDR2 is YFSETQ. The CDR3 sequence: CASTLTGGASYEQYF. The CDR3 bases are TGCGCCAGCACGCTCACAGGGGGCGCCTCCTACGAGCAGTACTTC. The entire variable domain, with the rest obtained from reference TRBV5-1 and TRBJ2-7, is as follows: KAGVTQTPRYLIKTRGQQVTLSCSPISGHRSVSWYQQTPGQGLQFLFEYFSETQRNKGNFPGRFSGRQFSNSRSEMNVSTLELGDSALYLCASTLTGGASYEQYFGPGTRLTVT.

This clone has a handful of counts. In the same sample, other DNA sequences code for this CDR3. The CDR3 DNA reads TGCGCCAGCAGTCCAGAGACAGATACGCAGTATTTT. This gives the protein CASSPETDTQYF. This rearrangement joins TRBV5-1 to TRBJ2-3, with D unresolved. Germline V gene data show CDR1 as SGHRS and CDR2 as YFSETQ. This CDR3 is built from 12 residues. V was clipped by 5 bases and J by 3 bases, with 7 bases between them.

This clone was seen only a few times. The chain joins TRBV2 to TRBJ2-2, with D unclear. CDR3 length equals 15 residues. V lost 2 bases and J lost 7, with 14 bases in between. From germline, CDR1 is SNHLY and CDR2 FYNNEI. The CDR3 is CASSESVTTGGELFF. In DNA form, the CDR3 reads TGTGCCAGCAGTGAATCGGTCACTACGGGCGGGGAGCTGTTTTTT.

This clone was seen only a few times. Within the sample, other DNA sequences also encode this same CDR3. V gene TRBV25-1 combines with J gene TRBJ2-3; D not resolved. V gave up 3 bases and J gave up 3 bases, with 7 bases separating them. The CDR3 is 13 residues long. Per germline, CDR1 MGHDK and CDR2 SYGVNS. As DNA, the CDR3 is TGTGCCAGCAGTGAGTCAAGTACAGATACGCAGTATTTT. Translating it yields CASSESSTDTQYF.

The rearrangement links TRBV2 to TRBJ1-2, with 9 bases aligning to TRBD1. Germline V gene lookup returns CDR1 SNHLY and CDR2 FYNNEI. This CDR3 is built from 15 residues. V lost 5 bases, J lost 4 bases, and 8 bases stayed unmatched. The CDR3 here is CASSLTQQGAYGYTF. The CDR3 DNA reads as TGTGCCAGCAGTTTAACCCAACAGGGGGCCTATGGCTACACCTTC.

This clone came up a few times. The V and J genes are TRBV19 and TRBJ2-7, with TRBD2 identical over 8 bases. Germline-derived CDR1 and CDR2 are LNHDA and SQIVND (reference sequence). The CDR3 consists of 16 residues. Unmatched junction bases numbered 10, after V lost 5 bases and J lost 1 base. CDR3 loop: CASSSPARGGSYEQYF. CDR3 nucleotides: TGTGCCAGTAGTTCGCCTGCTCGGGGGGGATCCTACGAGCAGTACTTC. The whole variable domain, filled in from reference TRBV19 and TRBJ2-7, reads DGGITQSPKYLFRKEGQNVTLSCEQNLNHDAMYWYRQDPGQGLRLIYYSQIVNDFQKGDIAEGYSVSREKKESFPLTVTSAQKNPTAFYLCASSSPARGGSYEQYFGPGTRLTVT.

The chain employs TRBV7-2 and TRBJ2-5; TRBD2 matches at 8 bases. Germline CDR1 reads SGHTA; CDR2 reads FQGNSA. With 1 base clipped from V and 5 bases from J, the junction kept 3 bases outside the gene matches. CDR3 length equals 14 residues. CDR3 bases: TGTGCCAGCAGCTTAGTAAGCGGGGGTGAGACCCAGTACTTC. This encodes CASSLVSGGETQYF. The whole variable domain, remainder taken from reference TRBV7-2 and TRBJ2-5, is GAGVSQSPSNKVTEKGKDVELRCDPISGHTALYWYRQSLGQGLEFLIYFQGNSAPDKSGLPSDRFSAERTGGSVSTLTIQRTQQEDSAVYLCASSLVSGGETQYFGPGTRLLVL.

CDR3 protein: CASLVQGHYEQYF. For the CDR3, the DNA is TGTGCCTCCCTCGTCCAGGGCCACTACGAGCAGTACTTC. The genes are TRBV30 and TRBJ2-7; D is perhaps TRBD1 (5 bases). Germline CDR1 and CDR2: GTSNPN and SVGIG (reference sequence). CDR3 length equals 13 residues. Trimming left V 7 bases short and J 3 bases short, with 16 bases between. Full variable domain (remainder filled in from reference TRBV30 and TRBJ2-7): SQTIHQWPATLVQPVGSPLSLECTVEGTSNPNLYWYRQAAGRGLQLLFYSVGIGQISSEVPQNLSASRPQDRQFILSSKKLLLSDSGFYLCASLVQGHYEQYFGPGTRLTVT.

The rearrangement uses TRBV7-9 and TRBJ1-1; D might be TRBD1 (5 bases). The length of the CDR3 is 13 residues. Per the germline V gene, CDR1 is SEHNR and CDR2 is FQNEAQ (reference sequence). V was cut by 0 bases and J by 10 bases, with 12 bases left in between. The CDR3: CASSLAARAAAFF. As DNA, the CDR3 is TGTGCCAGCAGCTTAGCGGCCAGGGCTGCAGCTTTCTTT.

The genes are TRBV5-1 and TRBJ1-6; D unclear. Trimming left V 0 bases short and J 5 bases short, with 9 bases between. CDR3 length: 15 amino acids. Germline values: CDR1 SGHRS, CDR2 YFSETQ. This CDR3 is CASSLDIQDNSPLHF. The CDR3 DNA sequence: TGCGCCAGCAGCTTGGACATCCAGGATAATTCACCCCTCCACTTT.

The chain couples TRBV29-1 to TRBJ1-2; 9 bases map to TRBD1. The germline V gene encodes CDR1 SQVTM and CDR2 ANQGSEA. CDR3 length equals 15 residues. V lost 6 bases, J lost 4 bases, and 12 bases stayed unmatched. CDR3 loop: CSVPRTGDNPYGYTF. Written as DNA, the CDR3 is TGCAGCGTCCCTAGGACAGGGGATAACCCCTATGGCTACACCTTC.

The chain uses TRBV18 and TRBJ1-2, with D tentatively TRBD1 (6 bases). Deletions cut 1 base from V and 5 bases from J, with 14 bases between. The germline V gene has CDR1 KGHSH and CDR2 LQKENI. There are 15 residues in the CDR3. CDR3 loop: CASSPRANREYGYTF. The CDR3 DNA reads as TGTGCCAGCTCACCACGGGCTAACAGGGAGTATGGCTACACCTTC.

The rearrangement uses TRBV19 and TRBJ2-1, with D uncertain. Per germline, CDR1 LNHDA and CDR2 SQIVND (reference sequence). The germline V and J ends were trimmed by 5 bases and 4 bases, with 9 bases remaining between them. CDR3 length: 13 amino acids. The CDR3 DNA sequence: TGTGCCAGTAGTCCCCGTCTGTACAATGAGCAGTTCTTC. Translated: CASSPRLYNEQFF. Full variable domain (remainder filled in from reference TRBV19 and TRBJ2-1): DGGITQSPKYLFRKEGQNVTLSCEQNLNHDAMYWYRQDPGQGLRLIYYSQIVNDFQKGDIAEGYSVSREKKESFPLTVTSAQKNPTAFYLCASSPRLYNEQFFGPGTRLTVL.

This clone was detected only a few times. The gene calls are TRBV4-1 and TRBJ2-1; 7 bases match TRBD2. The CDR3 length is 17 residues. Germline V gene lookup returns CDR1 MGHRA and CDR2 YSYEKL. Germline trimming cut 1 base from V and 0 bases from J; bases unmatched to any gene: 6. In DNA form, the CDR3 reads TGCGCCAGCAGCCAAGGGGGAGGGTACGGCTCCTACAATGAGCAGTTCTTC. Its translation is CASSQGGGYGSYNEQFF.

The gene calls are TRBV6-6 and TRBJ2-5; 11 nucleotides match TRBD1. Unmatched junction bases numbered 4, after V lost 3 bases and J lost 4 bases. This CDR3 has 15 amino acids. Germline V CDR1 and CDR2: MNHNY, SVGAGI (reference sequence). The CDR3, as DNA: TGTGCCAGCAGTTATGAGGGGACAGGGGGAGAGACCCAGTACTTC. This codes for CASSYEGTGGETQYF.

The V call is TRBV6-5, the J call TRBJ1-2; TRBD1 might be the D (5 bases). The CDR3 runs 11 residues. Per germline, CDR1 MNHEY and CDR2 SVGAGI. V gave up 5 bases and J gave up 6 bases, with 7 bases separating them. The CDR3 loop is CASSAGNGYTF. The DNA of the CDR3 is TGTGCCAGCAGTGCAGGGAATGGCTACACCTTC.

This clone was detected once. The gene calls are TRBV6-5 and TRBJ1-6, with D tentatively TRBD1 (5 bases). The CDR3 spans 14 residues. Germline CDR1 is MNHEY and CDR2 is SVGAGI. V lost 7 bases, J lost 8 bases, and 15 bases lay in between. The CDR3 spells CASKLDGGDSPLHF. The CDR3, as DNA: TGTGCCAGCAAGTTAGATGGGGGGGATTCACCCCTCCACTTT.

This rearrangement joins TRBV2 to TRBJ1-1; possibly TRBD1 for D (6 bases). The V gene's germline CDR1 is SNHLY and CDR2 FYNNEI. This CDR3 contains 12 residues. V lost 2 bases and J 8 bases, leaving 9 bases between the germline ends. DNA of the CDR3: TGTGCCAGCAGTGAAATAGGGGGAGAAGCTTTCTTT. Translated, it gives CASSEIGGEAFF.

This clone was picked up a small number of times. The chain employs TRBV7-9 and TRBJ1-1; no definite D call. The V gene lost 5 bases and the J gene lost 1 base, with 8 bases spanning the gap. Looked up from germline, CDR1 is SEHNR and CDR2 is FQNEAQ (reference sequence). There are 13 residues in the CDR3. This CDR3 reads CASSPNTNTEAFF. The CDR3 coding sequence is TGTGCCAGCAGCCCCAACACGAACACTGAAGCTTTCTTT.

This clone was picked up a small number of times. The chain employs TRBV30 and TRBJ2-2; the D call may be TRBD1 or TRBD2 (5 bases each). The CDR3 is made up of 16 amino acids. Germline-derived CDR1 and CDR2 are GTSNPN and SVGIG (reference sequence). V was cut by 5 bases and J by 4 bases, with 20 bases left in between. This CDR3 is CAWWEWGGSRTGELFF. DNA of the CDR3: TGTGCCTGGTGGGAGTGGGGCGGATCCCGCACCGGGGAGCTGTTTTTT.

Only a few counts were recorded for this clone. J is TRBJ2-1 and V is TRBV29-1; 11 nucleotides match TRBD2. The trim removed 7 bases at V and 12 bases at J, leaving 14 bases unmatched. In germline, CDR1 is SQVTM, CDR2 ANQGSEA. The CDR3 length is 14 residues. CDR3 sequence: CSAPTSGGGRGQFF. In DNA form, the CDR3 reads TGCAGCGCCCCCACTAGCGGGGGCGGCCGGGGGCAGTTCTTC.

The CDR3 region is CASSLVAVGGEQYF. As DNA, the CDR3 is TGTGCCAGCAGCTTAGTGGCCGTGGGCGGCGAGCAGTACTTC. The V gene is TRBV11-1, the J gene TRBJ2-7, with D uncertain. The V end lost 1 base, the J end lost 6 bases, and 13 bases lay between the germline ends. CDR1 and CDR2 (germline): SGHAT, FQDESV (reference sequence). The CDR3 extends over 14 amino acids.

The chain combines TRBV6-5 with TRBJ1-6; 10 positions match TRBD1. The CDR3 runs 15 residues. The V and J ends lost 6 bases and 7 bases, in that order; junction bases with no gene match: 6. Germline V gives CDR1 MNHEY, CDR2 SVGAGI. CDR3 protein: CASRPGQGVNSPLHF. The CDR3 DNA sequence: TGTGCCAGCAGGCCTGGACAGGGGGTGAATTCACCCCTCCACTTT.

The rearrangement links TRBV7-8 to TRBJ1-5, with TRBD1 matching 8 bases. V was pared by 5 bases and J by 2 bases, with 5 bases of the junction left unmatched. The CDR3 runs to 15 residues. Germline loops: CDR1 SGHVS, CDR2 FQNEAQ. The CDR3 nucleotides are TGTGCCAGCAGCAGGGGACAGGTTGGCAATCAGCCCCAGCATTTT. The encoded protein is CASSRGQVGNQPQHF.